These T cell receptor beta chains were read from a single sample in a study of PD-1 blockade in mismatch repair-deficient tumors. TCRdb's table, derived via immunoSEQ multiplex PCR, lists solely in-frame clones and lacks some. The table lists nearly 25,000 clones, approximately 86% of them singletons, with around 20% in the top ten. This sample comprised peripheral blood, obtained 12 weeks after starting pembrolizumab. These receptor sequences come from an adult with mismatch repair-deficient cancer. CDR3s include the opening cysteine and the closing phenylalanine or tryptophan. The D gene is left open where the match is weak. Clone size, where shown, is once, few, many, or a class for clones that have expanded.

V gene: TRBV7-2; D gene: .; clone size: few; J gene: TRBJ1-5; CDR3 protein: CASSLKLTGLSNQPQHF; CDR3 DNA: TGTGCCAGCAGCTTAAAGTTGACAGGACTTTCCAATCAGCCCCAGCATTTT
V gene: TRBV6-5; D gene: .; clone size: .; J gene: TRBJ1-2; CDR3 protein: CASSRGTGYTF; CDR3 DNA: TGTGCCAGCAGTAGAGGCACTGGCTACACCTTC
V gene: TRBV5-4; D gene: TRBD2; clone size: few; J gene: TRBJ2-1; CDR3 protein: CASSFRLAANEQFF; CDR3 DNA: TGTGCCAGCAGCTTTAGACTAGCTGCGAATGAGCAGTTCTTC
V gene: TRBV9; D gene: .; clone size: .; J gene: TRBJ2-1; CDR3 protein: CASSVGTQPLYNEQFF; CDR3 DNA: TGTGCCAGCAGCGTAGGTACCCAGCCCTTGTACAATGAGCAGTTCTTC
V gene: TRBV28; D gene: .; clone size: .; J gene: TRBJ1-2; CDR3 protein: CASTPFWGASGYTF; CDR3 DNA: TGTGCCAGCACCCCCTTTTGGGGCGCGAGTGGCTACACCTTC
V gene: TRBV30; D gene: TRBD1; clone size: .; J gene: TRBJ2-7; CDR3 protein: CAWSSLPPGQGSGQYF; CDR3 DNA: TGTGCCTGGAGTAGCCTTCCCCCGGGACAGGGATCAGGGCAGTACTTC
V gene: TRBV12-5; D gene: TRBD2; clone size: .; J gene: TRBJ2-1; CDR3 protein: CASGLVALPGLAGTSYNEQFF; CDR3 DNA: TGTGCTAGTGGTTTGGTAGCCCTACCTGGACTAGCGGGAACCTCCTACAATGAGCAGTTCTTC
V gene: TRBV6-4; D gene: .; clone size: .; J gene: TRBJ1-1; CDR3 protein: CASSDSDNTEAFF; CDR3 DNA: TGTGCCAGCAGTGACTCGGACAACACTGAAGCTTTCTTT
V gene: TRBV20-1; D gene: .; clone size: .; J gene: TRBJ2-1; CDR3 protein: CSARIYNEQFF; CDR3 DNA: TGCAGTGCTAGAATCTACAATGAGCAGTTCTTC
V gene: TRBV7-9; D gene: .; clone size: few; J gene: TRBJ1-2; CDR3 protein: CASSFRDTGPYGYTF; CDR3 DNA: TGTGCCAGCAGCTTCCGGGACACGGGCCCCTATGGCTACACCTTC
V gene: TRBV4-3; D gene: .; clone size: .; J gene: TRBJ1-4; CDR3 protein: CASSPLKTGSEKLFF; CDR3 DNA: TGCGCCAGCAGCCCATTGAAAACAGGGAGCGAAAAACTGTTTTTT
V gene: TRBV2; D gene: TRBD2; clone size: .; J gene: TRBJ2-1; CDR3 protein: CASRGSGRNEQFF; CDR3 DNA: TGTGCCAGCAGGGGCAGCGGGAGGAATGAGCAGTTCTTC
V gene: TRBV6-5; D gene: TRBD2; clone size: .; J gene: TRBJ2-7; CDR3 protein: CASSLAGGSYEQYF; CDR3 DNA: TGTGCCAGCAGCCTAGCGGGAGGGTCCTACGAGCAGTACTTC
V gene: TRBV5-4; D gene: .; clone size: .; J gene: TRBJ2-7; CDR3 protein: CASSPAGAYEQYF; CDR3 DNA: TGTGCCAGCAGTCCCGCTGGTGCCTACGAGCAGTACTTC
V gene: TRBV9; D gene: TRBD2; clone size: .; J gene: TRBJ2-5; CDR3 protein: CASSGSTAGGRETQYF; CDR3 DNA: TGTGCCAGCAGCGGCTCGACGGCGGGAGGGCGGGAGACCCAGTACTTC
V gene: TRBV28; D gene: TRBD1; clone size: .; J gene: TRBJ2-1; CDR3 protein: CASRDRGHNEQFF; CDR3 DNA: TGTGCCAGCAGGGACAGGGGGCACAATGAGCAGTTCTTC
V gene: TRBV5-1; D gene: .; clone size: .; J gene: TRBJ2-1; CDR3 protein: CASSLTGANEQFF; CDR3 DNA: TGCGCCAGCAGCTTGACCGGGGCCAATGAGCAGTTCTTC
V gene: TRBV12-5; D gene: .; clone size: once; J gene: TRBJ2-3; CDR3 protein: CASGKLDFTDTQYF; CDR3 DNA: TGTGCTAGTGGCAAACTAGATTTCACAGATACGCAGTATTTT
V gene: TRBV19; D gene: .; clone size: .; J gene: TRBJ2-2; CDR3 protein: CASSRTAGAGELFF; CDR3 DNA: TGTGCCAGTAGTCGGACAGCCGGGGCCGGGGAGCTGTTTTTT
V gene: TRBV7-2; D gene: .; clone size: .; J gene: TRBJ2-3; CDR3 protein: CASSLWGGGTDTQYF; CDR3 DNA: TGTGCCAGCAGCTTATGGGGCGGAGGGACAGATACGCAGTATTTT
V gene: TRBV13; D gene: .; clone size: .; J gene: TRBJ2-7; CDR3 protein: CASSLNYEQYF; CDR3 DNA: TGTGCCAGCAGCTTAAATTACGAGCAGTACTTC
V gene: TRBV5-1; D gene: .; clone size: .; J gene: TRBJ2-7; CDR3 protein: CASSLYGSYEQYF; CDR3 DNA: TGCGCCAGCAGCTTGTACGGCTCCTACGAGCAGTACTTC
V gene: TRBV5-1; D gene: .; clone size: .; J gene: TRBJ2-7; CDR3 protein: CASSGSSYEQYF; CDR3 DNA: TGCGCCAGCAGCGGTAGCTCCTACGAGCAGTACTTC
V gene: TRBV5-1; D gene: .; clone size: .; J gene: TRBJ2-2; CDR3 protein: CASSFTSGTLANTGELFF; CDR3 DNA: TGCGCCAGCAGCTTTACCTCCGGGACACTCGCGAACACCGGGGAGCTGTTTTTT
V gene: TRBV18; D gene: .; clone size: .; J gene: TRBJ2-6; CDR3 protein: CASSPAGGGANVLTF; CDR3 DNA: TGTGCCAGCTCACCCGCGGGTGGCGGGGCCAACGTCCTGACTTTC
V gene: TRBV28; D gene: TRBD1; clone size: .; J gene: TRBJ2-1; CDR3 protein: CASERTGLGEQFF; CDR3 DNA: TGTGCCAGCGAGAGGACAGGGCTTGGTGAGCAGTTCTTC
V gene: TRBV28; D gene: TRBD1; clone size: .; J gene: TRBJ2-7; CDR3 protein: CASNLGQNEQYF; CDR3 DNA: TGTGCCAGCAACTTGGGACAGAACGAGCAGTACTTC
V gene: TRBV6-1; D gene: TRBD2; clone size: .; J gene: TRBJ2-3; CDR3 protein: CASSEDSLAGRTDTQYF; CDR3 DNA: TGTGCCAGCAGTGAAGATAGCCTAGCGGGTCGCACAGATACGCAGTATTTT
V gene: TRBV25-1; D gene: .; clone size: .; J gene: TRBJ2-7; CDR3 protein: CASSDRDSYEQYF; CDR3 DNA: TGTGCCAGCAGTGACCGGGACTCCTACGAGCAGTACTTC
V gene: TRBV2; D gene: TRBD1; clone size: few; J gene: TRBJ2-7; CDR3 protein: CASTETGGFNGGYEQYF; CDR3 DNA: TGTGCCAGCACTGAGACAGGGGGTTTTAATGGAGGCTACGAGCAGTACTTC
V gene: TRBV6-6; D gene: TRBD2; clone size: .; J gene: TRBJ2-7; CDR3 protein: CASWTSGRAREQYF; CDR3 DNA: TGTGCCAGTTGGACTAGCGGGAGGGCCCGGGAGCAGTACTTC
V gene: TRBV5-1; D gene: TRBD1; clone size: .; J gene: TRBJ2-5; CDR3 protein: CASSTGTGHQETQYF; CDR3 DNA: TGCGCCAGCAGCACTGGGACAGGCCACCAAGAGACCCAGTACTTC
V gene: TRBV7-9; D gene: TRBD2; clone size: .; J gene: TRBJ2-1; CDR3 protein: CASSPWGREVDEQFF; CDR3 DNA: TGTGCCAGCAGCCCCTGGGGGCGGGAGGTGGATGAGCAGTTCTTC
V gene: TRBV7-8; D gene: .; clone size: .; J gene: TRBJ2-7; CDR3 protein: CASSLDRGAYEQYF; CDR3 DNA: TGTGCCAGCAGCTTAGATAGGGGAGCCTACGAGCAGTACTTC
V gene: TRBV4-1; D gene: .; clone size: .; J gene: TRBJ2-5; CDR3 protein: CASSQDQGFSETQYF; CDR3 DNA: TGCGCCAGCAGCCAAGACCAGGGGTTTTCTGAGACCCAGTACTTC
V gene: TRBV12-5; D gene: TRBD2; clone size: once; J gene: TRBJ2-1; CDR3 protein: CASGFGGAPEQFF; CDR3 DNA: TGTGCTAGTGGTTTCGGGGGGGCTCCTGAGCAGTTCTTC
V gene: TRBV14; D gene: .; clone size: .; J gene: TRBJ2-6; CDR3 protein: CASSQECACDLKGSGANVLTF; CDR3 DNA: TGTGCCAGCAGCCAAGAATGCGCTTGCGACCTGAAGGGGAGTGGGGCCAACGTCCTGACTTTC
V gene: TRBV14; D gene: .; clone size: .; J gene: TRBJ2-7; CDR3 protein: CASSQEEMGEQYF; CDR3 DNA: TGTGCCAGCAGCCAAGAGGAGATGGGCGAGCAGTACTTC
V gene: TRBV21-1; D gene: .; clone size: .; J gene: TRBJ1-5; CDR3 protein: CASSKGQGGQPQHF; CDR3 DNA: TGTGCCAGCAGCAAAGGGCAGGGCGGTCAGCCCCAGCATTTT
V gene: TRBV11-1; D gene: .; clone size: .; J gene: TRBJ2-7; CDR3 protein: CASSLGPGPLSYEQYF; CDR3 DNA: TGTGCCAGCAGCTTGGGCCCGGGTCCCCTCAGCTACGAGCAGTACTTC
V gene: TRBV2; D gene: TRBD1; clone size: .; J gene: TRBJ2-7; CDR3 protein: CASRVDRGGGEQYF; CDR3 DNA: TGTGCCAGCAGGGTGGACAGGGGTGGTGGAGAGCAGTACTTC
V gene: TRBV4-3; D gene: .; clone size: few; J gene: TRBJ2-3; CDR3 protein: CASSQDLGQATDTQYF; CDR3 DNA: TGCGCCAGCAGCCAAGATCTCGGACAAGCCACAGATACGCAGTATTTT
V gene: TRBV21-1; D gene: .; clone size: once; J gene: TRBJ2-2; CDR3 protein: CASSLKASGNTGELFF; CDR3 DNA: TGTGCCAGCAGCCTAAAGGCTAGCGGGAACACCGGGGAGCTGTTTTTT
V gene: TRBV27; D gene: TRBD1; clone size: .; J gene: TRBJ1-4; CDR3 protein: CASSSVLTGVNEKLFF; CDR3 DNA: TGTGCCAGCAGTTCCGTATTGACAGGGGTTAATGAAAAACTGTTTTTT
V gene: TRBV27; D gene: TRBD2; clone size: .; J gene: TRBJ2-1; CDR3 protein: CASSETGTSGSSEQFF; CDR3 DNA: TGTGCCAGCAGTGAGACCGGGACTAGCGGGTCTTCTGAGCAGTTCTTC
V gene: TRBV12-2; D gene: .; clone size: .; J gene: TRBJ2-1; CDR3 protein: CASRPGEGLAEQFF; CDR3 DNA: TGTGCAAGTCGCCCAGGTGAGGGTTTGGCTGAGCAGTTCTTC
V gene: TRBV6-5; D gene: .; clone size: .; J gene: TRBJ2-1; CDR3 protein: CASSYYQGGRRNEQFF; CDR3 DNA: TGTGCCAGCAGTTACTATCAAGGAGGGAGGCGGAATGAGCAGTTCTTC
V gene: TRBV18; D gene: .; clone size: .; J gene: TRBJ2-2; CDR3 protein: CASSPGGTGELFF; CDR3 DNA: TGTGCCAGCTCCCCCGGGGGCACCGGGGAGCTGTTTTTT
V gene: TRBV5-1; D gene: .; clone size: .; J gene: TRBJ2-5; CDR3 protein: CASSLVGYQETQYF; CDR3 DNA: TGCGCCAGCAGCTTGGTGGGGTACCAAGAGACCCAGTACTTC
V gene: TRBV11-2; D gene: .; clone size: .; J gene: TRBJ2-2; CDR3 protein: CASSLDRVGAGGELFF; CDR3 DNA: TGTGCCAGCAGCTTAGATCGAGTAGGGGCAGGCGGGGAGCTGTTTTTT